Below, one T cell receptor beta chain is given with its context. Its antigen is unknown. This specimen belongs to a study of T cells after yellow fever vaccination. Notes on the study in general: Among primary-vaccination clones, most reappeared after the booster, at about 95% for CD4 and around 91% for CD8. Shared CD4/CD8 clonotypes were a small share, likely from convergent recombination. A weaker secondary response peaked on day 5, the primary on day 15.

Universal primer sites and UMIs were introduced during 5'RACE template-switching synthesis of TCR cDNA. TCRdb processed the 5' RACE reads anew with MiXCR; each CDR3 protein has one entry. The table records hundreds of thousands of distinct CDR3 sequences, 20% to 25% of them present only once. There are 15 residues in the CDR3. Trimming shortened V by 5 bases and J by 4 bases, and 15 bases separated the two germline ends. Germline V gene sequence: CDR1 SEHNR, CDR2 FQNEAQ (reference sequence). Sequenced here: PBMCs, sampled more than 20 days after the first yellow fever vaccination. The clonotype was recovered from a man in his late teens or twenties who received the YFV17D yellow fever vaccine. This rearrangement joins TRBV7-9 to TRBJ1-3; weak D call: TRBD1 (5 bases). The CDR3 loop is CASSNRPAVGNTIYF. The CDR3 nucleotides read TGTGCCAGCAGCAACAGGCCGGCGGTGGGAAACACCATATATTTT.